This TCR beta chain was profiled in a study of cytomegalovirus exposure and HLA in healthy donors. Study context: A prior study identified 117 million unique TCR beta sequences from 200 million or so T cells.

The PCR employed 60 Vbeta primers together with 13 Jbeta primers. Clones were read by immunoSEQ multiplex PCR, and TCRdb kept only the in-frame ones, dropping some. The table lists more than 140,000 clones, 55% to 70% of them singletons, with around 3% in the top ten. CDR1 SEHNR and CDR2 FQNEAQ come from the germline V gene (reference sequence). The V and J ends lost 4 bases and 6 bases respectively, with 10 bases between them. CDR3 length equals 13 residues. A word on this clone: As yet, its antigen is unknown.

Study results and caveats: In a later analysis, V- and J-gene trimming of beta chains associated with a DCLRE1C missense variant, replicated independently. It was reportedly the case that the classifier diagnosed cytomegalovirus status with high specificity and sensitivity. 16,951 TCR beta sequences were associated with HLA alleles at 0.05 false discovery rate in a later analysis.

The chain couples TRBV7-9 to TRBJ2-4; maybe TRBD1 (7 bases). The sample was PBMCs. This sequence was found in a woman aged 25-40 years in good health and CMV-seropositive. The CDR3 coding sequence is TGTGCCAGCAGCTCTCAGGGGGGAAACATTCAGTACTTC. Protein product: CASSSQGGNIQYF.